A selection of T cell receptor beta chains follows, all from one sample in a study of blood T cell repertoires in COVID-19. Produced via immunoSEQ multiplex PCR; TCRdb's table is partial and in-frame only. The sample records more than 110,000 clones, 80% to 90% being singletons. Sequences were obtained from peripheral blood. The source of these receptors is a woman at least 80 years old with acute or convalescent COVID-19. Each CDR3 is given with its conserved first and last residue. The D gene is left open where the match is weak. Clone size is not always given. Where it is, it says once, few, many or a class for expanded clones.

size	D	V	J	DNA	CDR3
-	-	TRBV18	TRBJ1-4	TGTGCCAGCTCACCACCGGGCAGCCGTAATGAAAAACTGTTTTTT	CASSPPGSRNEKLFF
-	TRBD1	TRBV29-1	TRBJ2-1	TGCAGCCCCCGGGGGGACAGGGGAAATGAGCAGTTCTTC	CSPRGDRGNEQFF
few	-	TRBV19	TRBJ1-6	TGTGCCAGTAGTCCTAATGGGGAGGGTAATTCACCCCTCCACTTT	CASSPNGEGNSPLHF
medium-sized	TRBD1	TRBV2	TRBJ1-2	TGTGCCAGCAGTGAAGGGGACAGGGTCGGGTATGGCTACACCTTC	CASSEGDRVGYGYTF
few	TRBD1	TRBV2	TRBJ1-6	TGTGCCAGCAAGGGGGCTAGAAGCTCCTATAATTCACCCCTCCACTTT	CASKGARSSYNSPLHF
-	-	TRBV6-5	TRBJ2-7	TGTGCCAGCAGCTACGGACTGCCTGCCTTCTACGAGCAGTACTTC	CASSYGLPAFYEQYF
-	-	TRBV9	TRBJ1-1	TGTGCCAGCAGCGTAGATGGTCTCAGGGCGTCTGAAGCTTTCTTT	CASSVDGLRASEAFF
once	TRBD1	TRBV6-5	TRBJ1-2	TGTGCCAGCAGGCGACAGGGGTCGGGAGGCTACACCTTC	CASRRQGSGGYTF
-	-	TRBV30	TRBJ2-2	TGTGCCTGGACAGGGTCTTGGACCGGGGAGCTGTTTTTT	CAWTGSWTGELFF
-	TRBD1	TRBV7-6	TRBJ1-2	TGTGCCAGCAGCTTAGAGACAGGGGGTATCTATGGCTACACCTTC	CASSLETGGIYGYTF
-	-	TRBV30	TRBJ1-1	TGTGCCCGACAGGCAGGGGTGAACACTGAAGCTTTCTTT	CARQAGVNTEAFF
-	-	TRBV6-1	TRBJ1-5	TGTGCCAGCAGTGAAAGCAGGGTCGGTCAGCCCCAGCATTTT	CASSESRVGQPQHF
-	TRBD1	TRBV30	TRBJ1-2	TGTGCCTGGGGGGGACAGTTCAGAACCTACACCTTC	CAWGGQFRTYTF
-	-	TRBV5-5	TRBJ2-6	TGTGCCAGCAGCTTCTCTTACTCTGGGGCCAACGTCCTGACTTTC	CASSFSYSGANVLTF
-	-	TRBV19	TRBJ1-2	TGTGCCAGTAGTTCCTTGGGCAGTCTCAATTATGGCTACACCTTC	CASSSLGSLNYGYTF
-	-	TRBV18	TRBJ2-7	TGTGCCAGCTCACCACCCTCTCTGAGCTCCTACGAGCAGTACTTC	CASSPPSLSSYEQYF
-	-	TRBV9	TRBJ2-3	TGTGCCAGCAGCCATAGCGTAAGGGGGGGGACAGATACGCAGTATTTT	CASSHSVRGGTDTQYF
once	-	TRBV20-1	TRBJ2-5	TGCAGTGCTAGTCAGGCCCAGACCCAGTACTTC	CSASQAQTQYF
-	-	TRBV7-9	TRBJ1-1	TGTGCCAGCAGCTTGACAGGCCAAAACACTGAAGCTTTCTTT	CASSLTGQNTEAFF
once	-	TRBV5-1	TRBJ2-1	TGCGCCAGCAGCTTGGTTGGCACGCACAATGAGCAGTTCTTC	CASSLVGTHNEQFF
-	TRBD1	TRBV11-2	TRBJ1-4	TGTGCCAGCAGCCCCCGGGACAGGGGAACAACTAATGAAAAACTGTTTTTT	CASSPRDRGTTNEKLFF
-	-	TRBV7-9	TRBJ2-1	TGTGCCAGCAGCCCCAGACAGGAGGAGTACAATGAGCAGTTCTTC	CASSPRQEEYNEQFF
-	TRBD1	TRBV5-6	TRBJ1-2	TGTGCCAGCAGCAATCTCCCGGGACAGGGGGCGGTTTATGGCTACACCTTC	CASSNLPGQGAVYGYTF
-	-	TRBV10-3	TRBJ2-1	TGTGCCATCAGTGAGTCTAGTGGTAGAGATGAGCAGTTCTTC	CAISESSGRDEQFF
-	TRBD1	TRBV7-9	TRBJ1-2	TGTGCCAGCAGCTTAGAAGTCGCAGGGGGCGCAGAAGGCTACACCTTC	CASSLEVAGGAEGYTF
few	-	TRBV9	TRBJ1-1	TGTGCCAGCAGCGTATCCAATGGCGGGCCCCATGAAGCTTTCTTT	CASSVSNGGPHEAFF
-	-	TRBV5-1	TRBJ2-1	TGCGCCAGCAGCTTGGAGGCGACAGTGTCGTCCTACAATGAGCAGTTCTTC	CASSLEATVSSYNEQFF
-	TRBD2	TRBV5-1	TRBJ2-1	TGCGCCAGCAGCTTGACTAGCGGGGGGGTATATGAGCAGTTCTTC	CASSLTSGGVYEQFF
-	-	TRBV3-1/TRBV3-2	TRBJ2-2	TGTGCCAGCAGCCACCTAGGACTCGACACCGGGGAGCTGTTTTTT	CASSHLGLDTGELFF
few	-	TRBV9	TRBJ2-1	TGTGCCAGCAGCCCATGGGGGGGGGCTTACAATGAGCAGTTCTTC	CASSPWGGAYNEQFF
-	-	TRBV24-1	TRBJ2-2	TGTGCCACCAGTGATAGGAGGGGACCGAACACCGGGGAGCTGTTTTTT	CATSDRRGPNTGELFF
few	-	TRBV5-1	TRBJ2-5	TGCGCCAGCAGCTCCGTATCAGGGGAGACCCAGTACTTC	CASSSVSGETQYF
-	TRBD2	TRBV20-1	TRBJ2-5	TGCAGTGCTAGTGGCGGGGGGATCCAAGAGACCCAGTACTTC	CSASGGGIQETQYF
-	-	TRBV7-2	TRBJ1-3	TGTGCCAGCAGCCCCCTGCCGGGGGTAGGTGGAAACACCATATATTTT	CASSPLPGVGGNTIYF
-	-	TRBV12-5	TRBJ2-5	TGTGCTAGTGGTTTGGCGGAAGAGACCCAGTACTTC	CASGLAEETQYF
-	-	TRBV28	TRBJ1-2	TGTGCCAGCAGTTTAGCCGCGGGGGTAGACTATGGCTACACCTTC	CASSLAAGVDYGYTF
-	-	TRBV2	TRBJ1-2	TGTGCCAGCAGAAAGACCAGGGGAAACTATGGCTACACCTTC	CASRKTRGNYGYTF
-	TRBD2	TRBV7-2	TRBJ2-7	TGTGCCAGCAGCTTAGAGCGGGGGGGCCTCGAGCAGTACTTC	CASSLERGGLEQYF
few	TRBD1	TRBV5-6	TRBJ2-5	TGTGCCAGCAGCTCCCGGACAGGGTGGGGGTCAGAGACCCAGTACTTC	CASSSRTGWGSETQYF
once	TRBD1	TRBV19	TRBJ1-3	TGTGCCAGTGGGAGACAGGGAACTGGAAACACCATATATTTT	CASGRQGTGNTIYF
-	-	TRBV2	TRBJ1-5	TGTGCCAGCACCCGACAGACAAGCAATCAGCCCCAGCATTTT	CASTRQTSNQPQHF
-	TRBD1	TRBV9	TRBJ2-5	TGTGCCAGCAGCCTGGGGACAGGGGGCTTCGAGACCCAGTACTTC	CASSLGTGGFETQYF
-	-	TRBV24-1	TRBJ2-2	TGTGCCACCCGTGGGACGGGGGCCGGGGAGCTGTTTTTT	CATRGTGAGELFF
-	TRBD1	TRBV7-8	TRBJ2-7	TGTGCCAGCAGCCCCCCGACAGGGGAAGGCTACGAGCAGTACTTC	CASSPPTGEGYEQYF
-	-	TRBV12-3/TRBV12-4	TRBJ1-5	TGTGCCAGCAAAGGGGGCAATCAGCCCCAGCATTTT	CASKGGNQPQHF
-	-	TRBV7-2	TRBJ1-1	TGTGCCAGCAGCTTGACAGCGACGGTCGGCACTGAAGCTTTCTTT	CASSLTATVGTEAFF
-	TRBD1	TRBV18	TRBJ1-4	TGTGCCAGCTCACCGGGCACAGGGGTTACTAATGAAAAACTGTTTTTT	CASSPGTGVTNEKLFF